This TCR beta chain was recovered during a study of spatial heterogeneity in lung cancer. Overall study: More than ten raw reads, on average, carried each unique TCR and UMI combination.

As regards this clonotype: Its antigen is unknown.

This sample's time point: sample taken at primary tumor resection. Whole RNA from tumor, nontumor lung or frozen PBMC was sequenced unsorted. The donors were 65 to 85 patients with non-small cell lung cancer that was early-stage and untreated. On each TCR cDNA molecule, a unique molecular identifier was present. TCRdb passed the 5' RACE reads through MiXCR, listing each CDR3 protein once. The data contain roughly 91,000 distinct CDR3 sequences, under 25% of them singletons. Trimming shortened V by 1 base and J by 0 bases, and 13 bases separated the two germline ends. The CDR3 is 16 amino acids. The study's findings and limits: Ubiquitous expanded tumor TCRs appeared in blood more at resection than follow-up.

The clonotype comes from a male donor with early-stage non-small cell lung cancer. The starting material was PBMCs, obtained at surgery. The chain employs TRBV12-3 or TRBV12-4 and TRBJ2-7, with D tentatively TRBD1 (5 bases). CDR3 sequence (DNA): TGTGCCAGCAGTTTAGGGTCGGACACCAGCTCCTACGAGCAGTACTTC. Translation: CASSLGSDTSSYEQYF.